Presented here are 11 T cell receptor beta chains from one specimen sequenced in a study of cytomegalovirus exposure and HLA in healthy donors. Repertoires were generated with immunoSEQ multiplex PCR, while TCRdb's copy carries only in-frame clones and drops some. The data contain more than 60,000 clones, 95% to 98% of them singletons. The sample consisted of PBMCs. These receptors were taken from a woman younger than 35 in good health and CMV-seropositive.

Here the CDR3 reads CASSLDFNTEAFF. The CDR3 DNA reads TGTGCCAGCTCACTCGACTTTAACACTGAAGCTTTCTTT. J is TRBJ1-1 and V is TRBV18; D gene ambiguous. The CDR3 consists of 13 residues. Germline V gene lookup returns CDR1 KGHSH and CDR2 LQKENI. V was trimmed by 4 bases and J by 2 bases, leaving 8 bases between them.

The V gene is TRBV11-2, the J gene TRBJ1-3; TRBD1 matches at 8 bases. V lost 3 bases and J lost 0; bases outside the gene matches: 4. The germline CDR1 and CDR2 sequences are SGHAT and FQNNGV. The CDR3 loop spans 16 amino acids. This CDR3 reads CASSLTGVSSGNTIYF. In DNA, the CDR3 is TGTGCCAGCAGCTTGACAGGGGTTAGCTCTGGAAACACCATATATTTT.

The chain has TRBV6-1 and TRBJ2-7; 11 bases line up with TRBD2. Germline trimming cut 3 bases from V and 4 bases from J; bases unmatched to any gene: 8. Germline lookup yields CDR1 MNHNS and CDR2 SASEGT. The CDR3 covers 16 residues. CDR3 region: CASSDDLAGGFYEQYF. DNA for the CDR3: TGTGCCAGCAGTGACGATCTAGCGGGAGGCTTTTACGAGCAGTACTTC.

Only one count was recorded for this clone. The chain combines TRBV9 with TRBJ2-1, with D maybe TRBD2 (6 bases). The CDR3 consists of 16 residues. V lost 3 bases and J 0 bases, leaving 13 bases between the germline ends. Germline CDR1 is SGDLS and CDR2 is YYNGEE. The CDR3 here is CASSGGTPSSYNEQFF. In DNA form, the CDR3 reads TGTGCCAGCAGCGGAGGGACTCCATCCTCCTACAATGAGCAGTTCTTC.

The CDR3 DNA is TGTGCCTGGAGTGTACCGGGCTCTGGAAACACCATATATTTT. Translating it yields CAWSVPGSGNTIYF. The chain recombines TRBV30 with TRBJ1-3; D is undetermined. The CDR3 has 14 amino acids. V lost 0 bases to trimming and J lost 0 bases, with 6 bases between them. From germline, CDR1 is GTSNPN and CDR2 SVGIG (reference sequence).

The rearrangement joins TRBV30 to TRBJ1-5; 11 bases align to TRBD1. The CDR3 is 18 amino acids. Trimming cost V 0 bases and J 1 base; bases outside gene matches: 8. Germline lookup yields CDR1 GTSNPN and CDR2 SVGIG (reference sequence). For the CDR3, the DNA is TGTGCCTGGAGTGTTGGGACAGGGGGAAGTGGGAGCAATCAGCCCCAGCATTTT. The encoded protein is CAWSVGTGGSGSNQPQHF.

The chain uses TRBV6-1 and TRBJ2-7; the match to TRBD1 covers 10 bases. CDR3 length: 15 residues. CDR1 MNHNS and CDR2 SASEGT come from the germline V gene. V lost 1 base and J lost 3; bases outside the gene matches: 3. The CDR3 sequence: CASSEGTGGDYEQYF. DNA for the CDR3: TGTGCCAGCAGTGAAGGGACAGGGGGAGACTACGAGCAGTACTTC.

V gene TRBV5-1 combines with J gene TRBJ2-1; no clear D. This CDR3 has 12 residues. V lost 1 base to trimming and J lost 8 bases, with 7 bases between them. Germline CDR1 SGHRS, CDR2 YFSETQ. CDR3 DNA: TGCGCCAGCAGCTTGAACCGAGATGAGCAGTTCTTC. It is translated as CASSLNRDEQFF.

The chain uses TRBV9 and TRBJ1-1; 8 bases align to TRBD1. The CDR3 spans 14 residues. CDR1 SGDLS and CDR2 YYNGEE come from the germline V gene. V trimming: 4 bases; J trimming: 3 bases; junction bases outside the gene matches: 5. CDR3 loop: CASSIRGRDTEAFF. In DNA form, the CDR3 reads TGTGCCAGCAGCATCAGGGGGCGGGACACTGAAGCTTTCTTT.

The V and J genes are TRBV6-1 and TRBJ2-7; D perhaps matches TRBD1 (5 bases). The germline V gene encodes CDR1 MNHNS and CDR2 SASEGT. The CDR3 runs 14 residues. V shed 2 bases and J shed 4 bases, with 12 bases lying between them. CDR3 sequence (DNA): TGTGCCAGCAGTGAAAGGGGTCAGGTGTACGAGCAGTACTTC. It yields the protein CASSERGQVYEQYF.

The CDR3: CASTGEVGKNIQYF. The CDR3 bases are TGTGCCAGTACCGGGGAAGTAGGGAAAAACATTCAGTACTTC. The chain has TRBV19 and TRBJ2-4; the D gene is possibly TRBD2 (5 bases). Germline V gene sequence: CDR1 LNHDA, CDR2 SQIVND (reference sequence). CDR3 size: 14 residues. Trimming removed 7 bases at V and 4 bases at J, with 14 bases between.